The entry below describes one T cell receptor (beta chain). Antigen specificity is unknown. CDR1 SGHRS and CDR2 YFSETQ come from the germline V gene. Trimming stripped 3 bases from V and 9 bases from J, with 21 bases between. The CDR3 is 15 amino acids. This entry comes from a study of cytomegalovirus exposure and HLA in healthy donors. Overall study findings and caveats: It was shown in a later analysis that HLA-associated TCR beta chains were more clonally expanded than other, equally common chains.

Donors counted as nominally healthy when sampled, yet unrecorded immune exposures were likely. It was with 60 Vbeta and 13 Jbeta primers that the PCR ran. Measured with immunoSEQ multiplex PCR; TCRdb has only the in-frame clones, and not every one. This sample has 120,000 or so clones, with approximately 79% found just once. The clonotype originates from a man aged 45 to 65 in good health and CMV-seropositive. V is TRBV5-1 and J is TRBJ1-2; possibly TRBD1 for D (5 bases). The source material was PBMCs. CDR3 sequence: CASSSGGGEAGRYTF. Here the CDR3 DNA reads TGCGCCAGCAGCTCGGGGGGGGGAGAGGCCGGACGCTACACCTTC.